A single TCR beta chain is shown here with its context. The CDR3 covers 14 residues. CDR1 and CDR2 (germline): SGHAT, FQNNGV. V lost 5 bases and J 2 bases, leaving 12 bases between the germline ends. The sample is drawn from a study of control samples from healthy donors and cancer patients. Only in-frame clones appear in the TCRdb table, and some are missing; sequencing was by immunoSEQ multiplex PCR. The sample consists of 150,000 or so clones, approximately 94% of them appearing once. V and J are TRBV11-2 and TRBJ1-2; no clear D gene. The sequenced material came from blood. The TCR originated in a man aged 40-55 years in good health. The CDR3 DNA reads as TGTGCCAGCAGCGCGAGTGCGCTCAACTATGGCTACACCTTC. Amino acids: CASSASALNYGYTF.